This TCR beta chain was sequenced in a study of cytomegalovirus exposure and HLA in healthy donors. Germline loops: CDR1 MNHEY, CDR2 SVGAGI. Trimming cost V 6 bases and J 3 bases, with 15 bases left between them. CDR3 length: 14 amino acids. This PCR relied on a set of 60 Vbeta primers and 13 Jbeta primers. Data came from immunoSEQ multiplex PCR; TCRdb stores just in-frame clones and leaves some out. The sample contains 55,000 to 80,000 clones, approximately 82% of which appear only once. Study conclusions and caveats: There were 160 or so TCR beta chains listed as cytomegalovirus-associated. In a later analysis, CMV-associated beta chains were mostly HLA-associated, it appeared. Differences between HLA loci emerged in a later analysis of TCR association rates, with DRB1 most and HLA-C fewest.

As concerns this clone: Its antigen is not known.

The clonotype was recovered from a man aged 18-30 years in good health and CMV-seronegative. The specimen was PBMCs. J is TRBJ2-7 and V is TRBV6-5; tentatively, D is TRBD2 (5 bases). CDR3 protein: CASSTTGGLYEQYF. Here the CDR3 DNA reads TGTGCCAGCAGCACCACGGGCGGACTCTACGAGCAGTACTTC.